Listed here are 30 T cell receptor beta chains from one sample, sequenced in a study of T cells in Graves' hyperthyroidism and ophthalmopathy (dated by TCRdb to about 2019). Libraries were made using multiplex PCR. TCRdb lists the instrument as Illumina HiSeq 2000. Amplification of TCR beta CDR3 regions was carried out from RNA transcripts. The TCR CDR3 was subjected to a first round of RT-PCR using the HTBI primer set and the Qiagen OneStep RT-PCR kit. Through fastp at Q25 and MiXCR, TCRdb rebuilt clones from the public reads, retaining in-frame beta chains. Every entry covers one CDR3 protein and lists the most common genes and DNA from its rows. A total of about 360,000 distinct CDR3 sequences appear in this sample, about a fifth of them only once. The ten top clones hold 3.5% to 4% of the sample. What was sequenced was blood. These receptor sequences come from a woman between 18 and 30 years old with Graves' hyperthyroidism.

Notes on this clonotype: At one boundary the junction diverges from the germline segment, which might be a read error. This chain links TRBV18 with TRBJ1-1; D is undetermined. The germline V gene encodes CDR1 KGHSH and CDR2 LQKENI. This CDR3 has 13 residues. The chain's CDR3 is CASSKNDDTEACF. CDR3 nucleotide sequence: TGTGCCAGCTCAAAGAATGACGACACTGAAGCTTGCTTT.

This chain uses TRBV2 with TRBJ2-6; D may correspond to TRBD1 or TRBD2 (5 bases each). The CDR3 runs 15 residues. The germline V gene encodes CDR1 SNHLY and CDR2 FYNNEI. Trimming stripped 8 bases from V and 0 bases from J, with 11 bases between. In DNA, the CDR3 is TGTGCCAGCTCCATGGGACCCTCTGGGGCCAACGTCCTGACTTTC. It specifies CASSMGPSGANVLTF.

This clonotype appeared many times. The J gene is TRBJ1-2, the V gene TRBV20-1; TRBD1 might be the D (5 bases). The germline V gene encodes CDR1 DFQATT and CDR2 SNEGSKA (reference sequence). Trimming removed 0 bases from V and 7 bases from J, with 12 bases in between. The CDR3 is 13 amino acids. Written as DNA, the CDR3 is TGCAGTGCTAGAGATGTCCCCAGGGCTGGCTACACCTTC. Its protein is CSARDVPRAGYTF.

A single count supports this clonotype. The V gene is TRBV6-2 or TRBV6-3, the J gene TRBJ1-5; TRBD1 might be the D (6 bases). Germline lookup yields CDR1 MNHEY and CDR2 SVGEGT. This CDR3 has 16 amino acids. The V end lost 6 bases, the J end lost 5 bases, and 20 bases lay between the germline ends. CDR3 sequence: CASRTGGHSPYQPQHF. Written as DNA, the CDR3 is TGTGCCAGCAGGACCGGGGGGCATTCACCTTATCAGCCCCAGCATTTT.

Note on this clonotype: Given a much more abundant clone one base away, this may be a read error. Because it lacks the conserved phenylalanine or tryptophan at the end, this CDR3 is likely a read error. The CDR3: CASSSGRSSGANVLTS. The CDR3 DNA sequence: TGTGCCAGCAGCTCAGGACGGAGCTCTGGGGCCAACGTCCTGACTTCC. V gene TRBV11-1 combines with J gene TRBJ2-6, with D unclear. The CDR3 runs to 16 residues. Germline values: CDR1 SGHAT, CDR2 FQDESV (reference sequence). Trimming stripped 4 bases from V and 0 bases from J, with 10 bases between.

Of note for this clonotype: One base away lies a much larger clone, so this may be a sequencing read error. The rearrangement uses TRBV12-3 or TRBV12-4 and TRBJ2-7; D is unclear. The CDR3 totals 13 residues. The CDR3 is CASRVATSYEQCF. In DNA form, the CDR3 reads TGTGCCAGCAGAGTTGCGACCTCCTACGAGCAGTGCTTC.

This clonotype came up many times. The chain couples TRBV20-1 to TRBJ2-7; perhaps TRBD1 as D (5 bases). The CDR3 covers 14 residues. From germline, CDR1 is DFQATT and CDR2 SNEGSKA (reference sequence). The V and J ends lost 0 bases and 3 bases respectively, with 12 bases between them. The CDR3 protein is CSARDQGAYYEQYF. CDR3 nucleotides: TGCAGTGCTAGAGATCAAGGGGCTTACTACGAGCAGTACTTC.

Only a few counts were recorded for this clonotype. The V gene is TRBV18, the J gene TRBJ1-5; 9 bases fit TRBD1. The germline V gene encodes CDR1 KGHSH and CDR2 LQKENI. Losses at the gene ends were 3 bases for V and 5 bases for J; bases not matched to a gene: 2. This CDR3 is 14 amino acids long. CDR3 loop: CASSPRQGDQPQHF. DNA of the CDR3: TGTGCCAGCTCACCGCGACAGGGGGATCAGCCCCAGCATTTT. The entire variable domain, with the rest obtained from reference TRBV18 and TRBJ1-5, is as follows: NAGVMQNPRHLVRRRGQEARLRCSPMKGHSHVYWYRQLPEEGLKFMVYLQKENIIDESGMPKERFSAEFPKEGPSILRIQQVVRGDSAAYFCASSPRQGDQPQHFGDGTRLSIL.

This clonotype was found many times. This sequence joins TRBV2 and TRBJ1-5; TRBD1 matches at 9 bases. Germline CDR1 is SNHLY and CDR2 is FYNNEI. V trimming: 4 bases; J trimming: 1 base; junction bases outside the gene matches: 2. The CDR3 sequence is 15 residues long. The CDR3, as DNA: TGTGCCAGCAGTGGGGACAGGGCGAGCAATCAGCCCCAGCATTTT. Translating gives CASSGDRASNQPQHF.

Ten or more counts support this clonotype. The V call is TRBV6-1, the J call TRBJ2-7; D call uncertain. From germline, CDR1 is MNHNS and CDR2 SASEGT. V lost 5 bases and J 0 bases, leaving 11 bases between the germline ends. The length of the CDR3 is 14 residues. CDR3 residues: CASSPTSSSYEQYF. The CDR3 DNA is TGTGCCAGCAGTCCGACTTCTAGCTCCTACGAGCAGTACTTC.

This clonotype was picked up many times. CDR3 in amino acids: CAWNIPPPPDGYTF. In nucleotides, the CDR3 is TGTGCCTGGAATATCCCCCCCCCCCCTGATGGCTACACCTTC. The chain carries TRBV30 and TRBJ1-2; D is unclear. V was pared by 4 bases and J by 6 bases, with 18 bases between. Germline V gene lookup returns CDR1 GTSNPN and CDR2 SVGIG (reference sequence). The CDR3 consists of 14 residues. Full variable domain (outside the CDR3, taken from reference TRBV30 and TRBJ1-2): SQTIHQWPATLVQPVGSPLSLECTVEGTSNPNLYWYRQAAGRGLQLLFYSVGIGQISSEVPQNLSASRPQDRQFILSSKKLLLSDSGFYLCAWNIPPPPDGYTFGSGTRLTVV.

This clonotype was detected ten times or more. The chain joins TRBV24-1 to TRBJ1-2; no firm D call. This CDR3 has 13 residues. The V gene lost 11 bases and the J gene lost 4 bases, with 16 bases spanning the gap. Germline values: CDR1 KGHDR, CDR2 SFDVKD. CDR3 amino acids: CANQRSQTYGYTF. CDR3 bases: TGTGCCAATCAGCGGTCCCAAACCTATGGCTACACCTTC.

This clonotype was recorded at least ten times. The chain carries TRBV6-1 and TRBJ2-6, with TRBD1 matching 9 bases. This CDR3 contains 19 residues. The trim removed 2 bases at V and 1 base at J, leaving 9 bases unmatched. Germline assignment: CDR1 MNHNS and CDR2 SASEGT. CDR3: CASSELWRDRVSGANVLTF. CDR3 sequence (DNA): TGTGCCAGCAGTGAATTATGGAGGGACAGGGTGTCTGGGGCCAACGTCCTGACTTTC.

This clonotype came up many times. The chain carries TRBV15 and TRBJ1-1; possibly TRBD1 for D (5 bases). CDR3 length: 13 residues. Trimming shortened V by 5 bases and J by 4 bases, and 11 bases separated the two germline ends. Germline assignment: CDR1 LNHNV and CDR2 YYDKDF (reference sequence). In DNA, the CDR3 is TGTGCCACCAGCCGGGATGGGGGCACTGAAGCTTTCTTT. As protein: CATSRDGGTEAFF.

This clonotype was recorded at least ten times. V and J are TRBV6-5 and TRBJ1-3; 7 bases are a match to TRBD1. In germline, CDR1 is MNHEY, CDR2 SVGAGI. This CDR3 is built from 17 residues. V lost 2 bases to trimming and J lost 3 bases; unmatched junction nucleotides: 10. CDR3 coding DNA: TGTGCCAGCAGTTACACCTTCCCAGGGGGAAATGGAAACACCATATATTTT. Protein product: CASSYTFPGGNGNTIYF.

At least ten counts were recorded for this clonotype. This rearrangement joins TRBV6-5 to TRBJ1-2; TRBD1 might be the D (5 bases). Germline CDR1 MNHEY, CDR2 SVGAGI. Between the trimmed V and J ends, which lost 2 bases and 2 bases, there was a span of 6 bases. The CDR3 spans 13 residues. The CDR3 spells CASSYGGNYGYTF. CDR3 DNA sequence: TGTGCCAGCAGTTACGGGGGGAACTATGGCTACACCTTC.

At least ten counts were recorded for this clonotype. The chain has TRBV20-1 and TRBJ1-2, with D maybe TRBD1 (5 bases). This CDR3 contains 13 residues. Trimming stripped 6 bases from V and 2 bases from J, with 13 bases between. Germline V lookup: CDR1 DFQATT, CDR2 SNEGSKA (reference sequence). CDR3 nucleotides: TGCAGTGCCACCGACAGCAGAAACTATGGCTACACCTTC. This codes for CSATDSRNYGYTF.

This clonotype was observed many times. The chain carries TRBV28 and TRBJ1-3, with no clear D. CDR1 and CDR2 (germline): MDHEN, SYDVKM. The CDR3 is 13 amino acids. V lost 2 bases, J lost 7 bases, and 9 bases lay in between. The DNA for the CDR3 is TGTGCCAGCAGTTTAGCAGCAAGTAACACCATATATTTT. It codes for CASSLAASNTIYF.

This clonotype was seen repeatedly, ten times or more. The chain employs TRBV5-1 and TRBJ2-2; no definite D call. Germline CDR1 reads SGHRS; CDR2 reads YFSETQ. The CDR3 covers 14 residues. Trimming stripped 4 bases from V and 4 bases from J, with 11 bases between. The CDR3 bases are TGCGCCAGCAGCCTGGTCGGGTTCACCGGGGAGCTGTTTTTT. It yields the protein CASSLVGFTGELFF.

CDR3 nucleotide sequence: TGCGCCAGCAGCGAGGTTCCAGAAGACGAGCAGTACTTC. It translates to CASSEVPEDEQYF. V and J are TRBV5-1 and TRBJ2-7; no firm D call. Trimming cost V 4 bases and J 5 bases, with 13 bases left between them. Germline V gene lookup returns CDR1 SGHRS and CDR2 YFSETQ. The CDR3 is 13 amino acids.

This clonotype was recorded many times. The chain couples TRBV9 to TRBJ2-7, with D possibly TRBD2 on 5 matching bases. Trimming removed 1 base at V and 2 bases at J, with 10 bases between. This CDR3 is built from 14 residues. The germline gives CDR1 SGDLS, CDR2 YYNGEE. For the CDR3, the DNA is TGTGCCAGCAGCGTAACGGGGTCCGCCTACGAGCAGTACTTC. This encodes CASSVTGSAYEQYF.

This clonotype has a handful of counts. The chain links TRBV30 to TRBJ2-2; maybe TRBD1 (5 bases). Trimming removed 2 bases at V and 6 bases at J, with 7 bases between. This CDR3 comprises 12 residues. The germline CDR1 and CDR2 sequences are GTSNPN and SVGIG (reference sequence). CDR3 nucleotides: TGTGCCTGGAGTAGGGGCTCCGGGGAGCTGTTTTTT. As protein: CAWSRGSGELFF. Full variable domain (outside the CDR3, taken from reference TRBV30 and TRBJ2-2): SQTIHQWPATLVQPVGSPLSLECTVEGTSNPNLYWYRQAAGRGLQLLFYSVGIGQISSEVPQNLSASRPQDRQFILSSKKLLLSDSGFYLCAWSRGSGELFFGEGSRLTVL.

This clonotype was found many times. The chain carries TRBV27 and TRBJ1-5; 9 bases map to TRBD1. Germline assignment: CDR1 MNHEY and CDR2 SMNVEV (reference sequence). J gave up 1 base and V 5 bases, and 6 bases lay outside the gene matches. The CDR3 contains 16 residues. CDR3 sequence reads: CASSRDRVGSNQPQHF. The CDR3 nucleotides are TGTGCCAGCAGTAGGGACAGGGTCGGGAGCAATCAGCCCCAGCATTTT.

Many counts were recorded for this clonotype. A clone one base away is much larger, so this may be a read error. This sequence joins TRBV25-1 and TRBJ1-1, with unresolved D. CDR3 size: 13 residues. From germline, CDR1 is MGHDK and CDR2 SYGVNS. V lost 4 bases and J lost 0, with 6 bases in between. The CDR3 DNA reads TGTGCCAGCAGTGGACACATGAACACTGAAGCTTTCTTT. This sequence encodes CASSGHMNTEAFF.

Many counts were recorded for this clonotype. The chain combines TRBV6-2 or TRBV6-3 with TRBJ2-5; D is uncertain. This CDR3 spans 15 amino acids. Deletions cut 5 bases from V and 1 base from J, with 14 bases between. Germline V gene data show CDR1 as MNHEY and CDR2 as SVGEGT. CDR3 nucleotides: TGTGCCAGCAGTCTGTCGCCGGACGGCCAAGAGACCCAGTACTTC. The encoded protein is CASSLSPDGQETQYF.

This clonotype was counted at least ten times. The chain is built from TRBV2 and TRBJ1-5; TRBD1 might be the D (6 bases). The V gene's germline CDR1 is SNHLY and CDR2 FYNNEI. The CDR3 totals 14 residues. V was cut by 7 bases and J by 6 bases, with 16 bases left in between. The CDR3: CASTFTGMGQPQHF. CDR3 DNA sequence: TGTGCCAGCACCTTTACAGGGATGGGTCAGCCCCAGCATTTT.

This chain joins TRBV2 and TRBJ2-5, with 9 bases fitting TRBD1. With 3 bases clipped from V and 0 bases from J, the junction kept 14 bases outside the gene matches. The germline V gene has CDR1 SNHLY and CDR2 FYNNEI. The CDR3 extends over 19 amino acids. The CDR3, as DNA: TGTGCCAGCAGTGACCTGCTTCCCGGACAGGGGACGTACCAAGAGACCCAGTACTTC. It yields the protein CASSDLLPGQGTYQETQYF. Filled out from reference TRBV2 and TRBJ2-5, the complete variable domain reads EPEVTQTPSHQVTQMGQEVILRCVPISNHLYFYWYRQILGQKVEFLVSFYNNEISEKSEIFDDQFSVERPDGSNFTLKIRSTKLEDSAMYFCASSDLLPGQGTYQETQYFGPGTRLLVL.

This clonotype has ten or more counts. The chain combines TRBV28 with TRBJ1-1; D is undetermined. Germline V gene sequence: CDR1 MDHEN, CDR2 SYDVKM. Trimming took 7 bases from V and 0 from J, leaving 15 bases between them. The CDR3 extends over 15 amino acids. The CDR3 DNA follows: TGTGCCAGCACAGGCCCGGGTTTGATGAACACTGAAGCTTTCTTT. Encoded protein: CASTGPGLMNTEAFF.

This clonotype occurred many times. The chain recombines TRBV2 with TRBJ1-1; 10 nucleotides match TRBD1. The CDR3 consists of 14 residues. Germline V gene data show CDR1 as SNHLY and CDR2 as FYNNEI. Trimming took 5 bases from V and 4 from J; bases not matched to a gene: 4. The chain's CDR3 is CASSRTGGSTEAFF. CDR3 DNA: TGTGCCAGCAGTCGGACAGGGGGTAGCACTGAAGCTTTCTTT.

The chain couples TRBV29-1 to TRBJ2-7; TRBD2 matches 12 bases. The V and J ends lost 4 bases and 4 bases, in that order; junction bases with no gene match: 5. Germline-derived CDR1 and CDR2 are SQVTM and ANQGSEA. The length of the CDR3 is 14 residues. The CDR3 nucleotides read TGCAGCGTTGGAGGACTAGCGGGGAATTACGAGCAGTACTTC. Its translation: CSVGGLAGNYEQYF.